Listed here are 28 T cell receptor beta chains from one sample, sequenced in a study of CD8 T cells in ankylosing spondylitis. Using its own MiXCR run on the 5' RACE reads, TCRdb lists one record per CDR3 protein. The table has under 250,000 distinct CDR3 sequences, about 30% seen once. The sequencing sample was made of blood, either unsorted or a sorted T cell fraction (not recorded which). The origin of the receptors is a male donor with ankylosing spondylitis or in good health (not recorded which).

CDR3 sequence (DNA): TGTGCCAGCAGTGAAGTAAGTAGGGAGCAGTTCTTC. It codes for CASSEVSREQFF. The rearrangement uses TRBV25-1 and TRBJ2-1; D remains unclear. Trimming took off 2 bases at V and 10 bases at J, with 9 bases between the two ends. CDR1 and CDR2 (germline): MGHDK, SYGVNS. The CDR3 sequence is 12 residues long.

This sequence joins TRBV9 and TRBJ2-5; no clear D. Looked up from germline, CDR1 is SGDLS and CDR2 is YYNGEE. The CDR3 has 15 amino acids. Trimming took off 0 bases at V and 5 bases at J, with 14 bases between the two ends. This chain's CDR3 is CASSVVSQVGETQYF. The CDR3 region has the DNA TGTGCCAGCAGCGTAGTGAGTCAGGTCGGGGAGACCCAGTACTTC.

In this sample, this clonotype turned up a few times. The gene calls are TRBV5-6 and TRBJ2-1; a weak D match, TRBD2 (5 bases). The germline V gene encodes CDR1 SGHDT and CDR2 YYEEEE. The CDR3 totals 12 residues. Between the trimmed V and J ends, which lost 3 bases and 9 bases, there was a span of 10 bases. CDR3 in DNA: TGTGCCAGCAGCTCCCGACTACTTGAGCAGTTCTTC. Protein product: CASSSRLLEQFF.

V and J are TRBV5-1 and TRBJ2-1; D possibly matches TRBD1 or TRBD2 (6 bases each). This CDR3 has 14 residues. Per the germline V gene, CDR1 is SGHRS and CDR2 is YFSETQ. Trimming took 1 base from V and 9 from J, leaving 14 bases between them. In DNA, the CDR3 is TGCGCCAGCAGCTTGACGGGGGCCGACGTTGAGCAGTTCTTC. Residues: CASSLTGADVEQFF.

The CDR3 sequence: CASSLSRVHETQYF. CDR3 coding DNA: TGTGCCAGCAGTTTGTCCAGGGTTCATGAGACCCAGTACTTC. The chain links TRBV12-3 or TRBV12-4 to TRBJ2-5; tentative D call: TRBD1 (5 bases). The CDR3 covers 14 residues. With 3 bases removed from V and 5 bases from J, the gap between germline ends came to 13 bases.

The gene calls are TRBV29-1 and TRBJ2-5; D may match TRBD1 or TRBD2 (5 bases each). From germline, CDR1 is SQVTM and CDR2 ANQGSEA. Trimming left V 7 bases short and J 4 bases short, with 16 bases between. The CDR3 runs to 13 residues. The CDR3 region is CSGQGPAGETQYF. The CDR3 bases are TGCAGCGGCCAGGGACCGGCCGGAGAGACCCAGTACTTC.

The V call is TRBV15, the J call TRBJ2-4, with 8 nucleotides matching TRBD1. CDR3 length: 16 amino acids. The V and J ends lost 4 bases and 6 bases, in that order; junction bases with no gene match: 11. Germline V gene lookup returns CDR1 LNHNV and CDR2 YYDKDF (reference sequence). This chain's CDR3 is CATSTWGGTGSNIQYF. The CDR3 nucleotides read TGTGCCACCAGCACCTGGGGCGGGACAGGTTCAAACATTCAGTACTTC.

This clonotype showed up just a few times. Here the CDR3 reads CASSLDLRDEQYF. As DNA, the CDR3 is TGTGCCAGCAGTTTAGATCTGCGAGACGAGCAGTACTTC. V and J are TRBV12-3 or TRBV12-4 and TRBJ2-7; no definite D call. CDR3 size: 13 residues. V lost 1 base and J lost 5, with 9 bases in between.

The rearrangement joins TRBV6-5 to TRBJ2-2; D is uncertain. Looked up from germline, CDR1 is MNHEY and CDR2 is SVGAGI. The V end lost 0 bases, the J end lost 4 bases, and 21 bases lay between the germline ends. CDR3 size: 19 residues. The CDR3: CASSYSRLGPLGATGELFF. The DNA of the CDR3 is TGTGCCAGCAGTTACTCGAGGCTGGGCCCCCTGGGTGCCACCGGGGAGCTGTTTTTT.

This clonotype occurred a few times. The chain combines TRBV20-1 with TRBJ1-6; D call uncertain. This CDR3 is 13 amino acids long. Germline CDR1 DFQATT, CDR2 SNEGSKA (reference sequence). V lost 0 bases to trimming and J lost 9 bases, with 9 bases between them. The chain's CDR3 is CSARDRSFSPLHF. The CDR3 nucleotides are TGCAGTGCTAGAGATCGATCATTTTCACCCCTCCACTTT.

The CDR3: CASSHGTRGAFF. In DNA, the CDR3 is TGTGCCAGCAGCCACGGGACCCGGGGAGCTTTCTTT. The rearrangement joins TRBV3-1 to TRBJ1-1; tentative D call: TRBD1 (5 bases). V was trimmed by 3 bases and J by 10 bases, leaving 12 bases between them. CDR1 is LGHDT, CDR2 YNNKEL, per germline (reference sequence). This CDR3 comprises 12 residues. The variable domain in full, completed from reference TRBV3-1 and TRBJ1-1, reads DTAVSQTPKYLVTQMGNDKSIKCEQNLGHDTMYWYKQDSKKFLKIMFSYNNKELIINETVPNRFSPKSPDKAHLNLHINSLELGDSAVYFCASSHGTRGAFFGQGTRLTVV.

This chain connects TRBV14 to TRBJ2-7, with no clear D. Germline loops: CDR1 SGHDN, CDR2 FVKESK. CDR3 length: 15 amino acids. Trimming removed 0 bases at V and 3 bases at J, with 12 bases between. The CDR3 coding sequence is TGTGCCAGCAGCCAAGACTTACGGGTGAACTACGAGCAGTACTTC. Its protein product is CASSQDLRVNYEQYF.

The rearrangement joins TRBV6-1 to TRBJ2-3; 8 bases fit TRBD1. Germline loops: CDR1 MNHNS, CDR2 SASEGT. This CDR3 has 14 amino acids. V trimming: 4 bases; J trimming: 6 bases; junction bases outside the gene matches: 6. The CDR3: CASSAGGASDTQYF. The CDR3 region has the DNA TGTGCCAGCAGTGCAGGGGGCGCGTCGGATACGCAGTATTTT.

This clonotype showed up just a few times. In nucleotides, the CDR3 is TGTGCCAGCAGTTTACAGGGAGAGCAGCCCCAGCATTTT. Residues: CASSLQGEQPQHF. The chain carries TRBV12-3 or TRBV12-4 and TRBJ1-5; TRBD1 is a possible D gene (5 bases). V gave up 2 bases and J gave up 7 bases, with 9 bases separating them. The CDR3 covers 13 residues.

The table lists this clonotype with a few counts. This chain links TRBV6-5 with TRBJ1-1, with D uncertain. Trimming shortened V by 2 bases and J by 0 bases, and 7 bases separated the two germline ends. The CDR3 spans 14 residues. CDR1 and CDR2 from the germline V gene are MNHEY and SVGAGI. CDR3 in amino acids: CASSYRTVNTEAFF. The CDR3 DNA sequence: TGTGCCAGCAGTTACCGGACGGTGAACACTGAAGCTTTCTTT.

This CDR3 reads CSARGLLFGYTF. The DNA for the CDR3 is TGCAGTGCTAGAGGGCTGCTATTTGGCTACACCTTC. The rearrangement joins TRBV20-1 to TRBJ1-2; D is undetermined. The CDR3 spans 12 residues. Germline V CDR1 and CDR2: DFQATT, SNEGSKA (reference sequence). With 1 base removed from V and 7 bases from J, the gap between germline ends came to 10 bases.

V and J are TRBV28 and TRBJ2-1; possibly TRBD1 for D (5 bases). This CDR3 has 12 amino acids. The V and J ends lost 4 bases and 7 bases respectively, with 8 bases between them. Germline V gene lookup returns CDR1 MDHEN and CDR2 SYDVKM. The CDR3 loop is CASSSGQNEQFF. For the CDR3, the DNA is TGTGCCAGCAGTTCCGGACAAAATGAGCAGTTCTTC.

This clonotype appeared a few times. The rearrangement links TRBV20-1 to TRBJ1-2; D possibly corresponds to TRBD1 (6 bases). V was pared by 4 bases and J by 13 bases, with 16 bases between. CDR3 length: 11 amino acids. Germline CDR1 and CDR2: DFQATT and SNEGSKA (reference sequence). The CDR3, as DNA: TGCAGTGCTAATACCTTGACAGGATTCACCTTC. Translating it yields CSANTLTGFTF.

This clonotype was seen more than once but under ten times. The V call is TRBV10-3, the J call TRBJ1-5; TRBD1 matches 8 bases. The junction had 9 bases not matched to a gene; V was cut back by 11 bases and J by 9 bases. The CDR3 has 12 amino acids. Germline CDR1 ENHRY, CDR2 SYGVKD. The CDR3 nucleotides read TGTGCCTGCCAGGGGGCCTCCGGGCCCCAGCATTTT. It specifies CACQGASGPQHF.

The rearrangement joins TRBV12-3 or TRBV12-4 to TRBJ2-2, with D unclear. V lost 6 bases to trimming and J lost 1 base, with 6 bases between them. The CDR3 totals 13 residues. CDR3 coding DNA: TGTGCCAGCAGATGGGGGAACACCGGGGAGCTGTTTTTT. This codes for CASRWGNTGELFF.

This chain's CDR3 is CASSLDLGGTDTQYF. Here the CDR3 DNA reads TGTGCCAGCAGTCTGGACCTTGGGGGCACAGATACGCAGTATTTT. This chain uses TRBV27 with TRBJ2-3; D unresolved. V was trimmed by 5 bases and J by 1 base, leaving 13 bases between them. Germline-derived CDR1 and CDR2 are MNHEY and SMNVEV (reference sequence). The CDR3 sequence is 15 residues long.

The V and J genes are TRBV6-1 and TRBJ2-2, with a tentative D call TRBD1 (6 bases). Trimming removed 6 bases from V and 1 base from J, with 12 bases in between. Germline lookup yields CDR1 MNHNS and CDR2 SASEGT. The CDR3 consists of 15 residues. CDR3 sequence: CASSPPRGNTGELFF. CDR3 DNA sequence: TGTGCCAGCAGCCCCCCCAGGGGGAACACCGGGGAGCTGTTTTTT.

J is TRBJ2-1 and V is TRBV12-3 or TRBV12-4; 9 bases align to TRBD2. Trimming took 0 bases from V and 8 from J; bases not matched to a gene: 2. The CDR3 totals 14 residues. The CDR3 region is CASSLALAGYEQFF. In DNA form, the CDR3 reads TGTGCCAGCAGTTTAGCCCTAGCGGGGTATGAGCAGTTCTTC.

This clonotype was found many times. This chain links TRBV20-1 with TRBJ2-7, with 8 bases lining up with TRBD1. V dropped 7 bases and J dropped 6; count of bases not matched to a gene: 11. CDR1 and CDR2 (germline): DFQATT, SNEGSKA (reference sequence). The CDR3 contains 13 residues. CDR3: CSGTRTGKGEQYF. The DNA for the CDR3 is TGCAGTGGGACCAGGACAGGGAAAGGCGAGCAGTACTTC.

This clonotype turned up a few times. This chain uses TRBV27 with TRBJ2-1, with 9 bases identical to TRBD1. In germline, CDR1 is MNHEY, CDR2 SMNVEV (reference sequence). The CDR3 is 13 amino acids. J was trimmed by 13 bases and V by 6 bases; bases with no gene match: 10. This CDR3 is CASRDRGLRVQFF. Written as DNA, the CDR3 is TGTGCCAGCAGGGACAGGGGCCTCCGAGTACAGTTCTTC.

A few counts support this clonotype. The rearrangement uses TRBV7-9 and TRBJ1-6; 8 bases match TRBD1. The CDR3 consists of 14 residues. Germline CDR1 is SEHNR and CDR2 is FQNEAQ (reference sequence). V was pared by 4 bases and J by 11 bases, with 7 bases of the junction left unmatched. Written as DNA, the CDR3 is TGTGCCAGCAGCTCGGGACAGGTCTACGCACCCCTCCACTTT. The encoded protein is CASSSGQVYAPLHF.

This clonotype was picked up a small number of times. The gene calls are TRBV20-1 and TRBJ2-2; D gene ambiguous. The CDR3 totals 12 residues. Germline V lookup: CDR1 DFQATT, CDR2 SNEGSKA (reference sequence). CDR3 bases: TGCAGCGCCGGATCGAACACCGGGGAGCTGTTTTTT. As protein: CSAGSNTGELFF.

The CDR3 loop is CASSSLSAGDQETQYF. CDR3 bases: TGCGCCAGCAGCTCTCTTTCGGCGGGGGATCAAGAGACCCAGTACTTC. The genes are TRBV5-1 and TRBJ2-5; 7 bases are a match to TRBD2. V lost 3 bases and J lost 2; bases outside the gene matches: 10. From germline, CDR1 is SGHRS and CDR2 YFSETQ. The CDR3 covers 16 residues.